This passage covers 21 T cell receptor beta chains from one sample sequenced in a study of blood T cell repertoires in COVID-19. Only in-frame clones appear in the TCRdb table, and some are missing; sequencing was by immunoSEQ multiplex PCR. The profile shows over 120,000 clones, around nine tenths of them singletons. The specimen sequenced was peripheral blood. The source is a man aged 55 to 70 with active or convalescent COVID-19.

The chain has TRBV30 and TRBJ2-1; possibly TRBD1 for D (7 bases). The V gene lost 5 bases and the J gene lost 4 bases, with 12 bases spanning the gap. Germline V lookup: CDR1 GTSNPN, CDR2 SVGIG (reference sequence). The CDR3 is 13 residues long. This chain's CDR3 is CAWGGTAYNEQFF. The CDR3, as DNA: TGTGCCTGGGGGGGGACAGCGTACAATGAGCAGTTCTTC.

In its sample, this clone was seen once. The chain carries TRBV5-4 and TRBJ1-4, with D uncertain. The CDR3 runs to 13 residues. CDR1 is SGHNT, CDR2 YYREEE, per germline (reference sequence). Trimming took off 4 bases at V and 6 bases at J, with 10 bases between the two ends. The CDR3 region is CASSAGTDEKLFF. The CDR3, as DNA: TGTGCCAGCAGCGCCGGTACAGATGAAAAACTGTTTTTT. Full variable domain (remainder filled in from reference TRBV5-4 and TRBJ1-4): ETGVTQSPTHLIKTRGQQVTLRCSSQSGHNTVSWYQQALGQGPQFIFQYYREEENGRGNFPPRFSGLQFPNYSSELNVNALELDDSALYLCASSAGTDEKLFFGSGTQLSVL.

This rearrangement joins TRBV5-6 to TRBJ2-5; D is undetermined. V was shortened by 0 bases and J by 5 bases, with 8 bases between the two germline ends. The germline CDR1 and CDR2 sequences are SGHDT and YYEEEE. The CDR3 runs 13 residues. The CDR3 sequence: CASSLVEAETQYF. The CDR3 nucleotides read TGTGCCAGCAGCTTGGTCGAGGCCGAGACCCAGTACTTC.

J is TRBJ2-5 and V is TRBV11-2; possible D gene TRBD2, 6 bases. This CDR3 is 15 amino acids long. The V end lost 7 bases, the J end lost 5 bases, and 20 bases lay between the germline ends. CDR1 is SGHAT and CDR2 is FQNNGV in the germline V gene. CDR3 amino acids: CASTRRSIGRETQYF. The CDR3 coding sequence is TGTGCCAGCACAAGAAGGTCGATAGGGAGGGAGACCCAGTACTTC.

This rearrangement joins TRBV28 to TRBJ1-2, with a tentative D call TRBD1 (6 bases). The germline gives CDR1 MDHEN, CDR2 SYDVKM. Trimming shortened V by 2 bases and J by 4 bases, and 14 bases separated the two germline ends. CDR3 size: 15 residues. Here the CDR3 reads CASSLGTHGAYGYTF. In nucleotides, the CDR3 is TGTGCCAGCAGTTTAGGGACACACGGCGCCTATGGCTACACCTTC.

Comments on this clone: A read error may produce the germline difference seen at one junction end. The rearrangement uses TRBV12-3 or TRBV12-4 and TRBJ2-1, with unresolved D. The CDR3 sequence is 12 residues long. CDR3 region: CASSQNYDEQFF. The CDR3 DNA sequence: TGTGCCAGCAGTCAGAACTACGATGAGCAGTTCTTC.

Only one count was recorded for this clone. Other DNA sequences in the sample encode the same CDR3. The chain recombines TRBV3-1 (or the pseudogene TRBV3-2) with TRBJ1-3, with a possible D match to TRBD1 (5 bases). The CDR3 consists of 15 residues. The V gene's germline CDR1 is LGHDT and CDR2 YNNKEL (reference sequence). Trimming took off 4 bases at V and 0 bases at J, with 10 bases between the two ends. Written as DNA, the CDR3 is TGTGCCAGCAGCCCCCGCGGGGGCTCTGGAAACACCATATATTTT. It is translated as CASSPRGGSGNTIYF.

This chain connects TRBV12-3 or TRBV12-4 to TRBJ2-5; TRBD1 matches 8 bases. This CDR3 region has 13 residues. The J segment lost 7 bases and the V segment lost 6 bases, leaving 7 bases of the junction unmatched. The DNA of the CDR3 is TGTGCCAGCAGCTCCAGGGGGCGTGGGACCCAGTACTTC. Translated, it gives CASSSRGRGTQYF.

Only one count was recorded for this clone. The chain links TRBV6-5 to TRBJ1-2; 8 nucleotides line up with TRBD1. CDR3 length: 13 amino acids. V lost 7 bases to trimming and J lost 2 bases; unmatched junction nucleotides: 3. CDR1 and CDR2 (germline): MNHEY, SVGAGI. The CDR3 protein is CASTQGANYGYTF. CDR3 DNA sequence: TGTGCCAGCACGCAGGGGGCCAACTATGGCTACACCTTC.

V is TRBV6-6 and J is TRBJ1-4; TRBD1 is a possible D gene (6 bases). The CDR3 extends over 16 amino acids. Trimming took off 2 bases at V and 8 bases at J, with 18 bases between the two ends. Per the germline V gene, CDR1 is MNHNY and CDR2 is SVGAGI (reference sequence). CDR3 bases: TGTGCCAGCAGTTACGCCGGGACACCCTCAGAAGAAAAACTGTTTTTT. Translated, it gives CASSYAGTPSEEKLFF.

This clone was seen only once. V is TRBV29-1 and J is TRBJ1-1; 8 positions match TRBD1. Germline V gives CDR1 SQVTM, CDR2 ANQGSEA. V lost 4 bases, J lost 4 bases, and 8 bases stayed unmatched. This CDR3 is 14 amino acids long. The CDR3 loop reads CSVGGGQGGTEAFF. The CDR3 DNA reads TGCAGCGTTGGGGGCGGACAGGGCGGCACTGAAGCTTTCTTT.

The chain joins TRBV5-4 to TRBJ1-6; D is possibly TRBD1 (6 bases). From germline, CDR1 is SGHNT and CDR2 YYREEE (reference sequence). Trimming left V 4 bases short and J 4 bases short, with 12 bases between. The CDR3 is 15 amino acids. As DNA, the CDR3 is TGTGCCAGCAGCCACCGACAGGATTATAATTCACCCCTCCACTTT. Translated: CASSHRQDYNSPLHF.

This chain joins TRBV28 and TRBJ2-1; 9 bases agree with TRBD2. The CDR3 totals 14 residues. V trimming: 3 bases; J trimming: 6 bases; junction bases outside the gene matches: 3. Germline V gives CDR1 MDHEN, CDR2 SYDVKM. The CDR3 reads CASSFRRGGNEQFF. Here the CDR3 DNA reads TGTGCCAGCAGTTTTAGGCGGGGGGGCAATGAGCAGTTCTTC.

The chain is built from TRBV7-2 and TRBJ2-1, with a weak D call TRBD1 (6 bases). CDR3 size: 13 residues. Germline CDR1 reads SGHTA; CDR2 reads FQGNSA. Trimming took off 5 bases at V and 5 bases at J, with 10 bases between the two ends. CDR3 residues: CASSQGWDNEQFF. The CDR3 DNA follows: TGTGCCAGCAGCCAGGGGTGGGACAATGAGCAGTTCTTC.

The sample holds one count of this clone. The CDR3, as DNA: TGTGCCAGTAGCAGGGACAGCTACGAGCAGTACTTC. Protein: CASSRDSYEQYF. The chain combines TRBV19 with TRBJ2-7; TRBD1 matches 7 bases. Looked up from germline, CDR1 is LNHDA and CDR2 is SQIVND (reference sequence). The CDR3 extends over 12 amino acids. Trimming at V came to 6 bases and at J to 3 bases, leaving 2 bases not matched to a gene.

The chain recombines TRBV4-2 with TRBJ2-1, with 15 bases aligning to TRBD2. There are 20 residues in the CDR3. The germline V gene encodes CDR1 LGHNA and CDR2 YNFKEQ. J was trimmed by 1 base and V by 4 bases; bases with no gene match: 11. Written as DNA, the CDR3 is TGTGCCAGCAGCCTAGGCCCTACTGGACTAGCGGGAGGGTCCTACAATGAGCAGTTCTTC. It yields the protein CASSLGPTGLAGGSYNEQFF.

Here the CDR3 reads CASSRASGGTGELFF. In DNA, the CDR3 is TGCGCCAGCAGCCGCGCTAGCGGGGGGACCGGGGAGCTGTTTTTT. The V gene is TRBV4-3, the J gene TRBJ2-2; TRBD2 agrees at 11 bases. The CDR3 runs to 15 residues. V trimming: 4 bases; J trimming: 5 bases; junction bases outside the gene matches: 3. The germline gives CDR1 LGHNA, CDR2 YSLEER.

The table lists this clone with a few counts. The chain has TRBV28 and TRBJ1-2; TRBD1 matches at 8 bases. V trimming: 4 bases; J trimming: 0 bases; junction bases outside the gene matches: 7. In germline, CDR1 is MDHEN, CDR2 SYDVKM. The CDR3 loop spans 16 amino acids. For the CDR3, the DNA is TGTGCCAGCAGTTCAGGGACAGGCGGAGCTAACTATGGCTACACCTTC. The encoded protein is CASSSGTGGANYGYTF.

The chain links TRBV7-2 to TRBJ1-1; the D is unclear. The CDR3 has 15 amino acids. Germline CDR1 SGHTA, CDR2 FQGNSA. V shed 5 bases and J shed 2 bases, with 15 bases lying between them. Written as DNA, the CDR3 is TGTGCCAGCAGCCCTCACACGACTATTAACACTGAAGCTTTCTTT. This translates into CASSPHTTINTEAFF.

The chain couples TRBV19 to TRBJ1-5; weak D call: TRBD1 (6 bases). The CDR3 has 17 amino acids. Germline V gene data show CDR1 as LNHDA and CDR2 as SQIVND (reference sequence). V was clipped by 6 bases and J by 5 bases, with 23 bases between them. The CDR3 region has the DNA TGTGCCAGTAGCCGGTATATTGGGTCGGCAGGGGATCAGCCCCAGCATTTT. This gives the protein CASSRYIGSAGDQPQHF.

The chain links TRBV14 to TRBJ2-2; 7 positions agree with TRBD2. Losses at the gene ends were 0 bases for V and 6 bases for J; bases not matched to a gene: 10. The CDR3 consists of 17 residues. CDR1 SGHDN and CDR2 FVKESK come from the germline V gene. Here the CDR3 reads CASSQDGSGIGSGELFF. The CDR3 DNA is TGTGCCAGCAGCCAAGACGGGAGCGGGATCGGGTCCGGGGAGCTGTTTTTT.